The T cell receptor beta chain under discussion was sequenced for a study of early T cells in non-severe SARS-CoV-2 infection (dated by TCRdb to 2020 to 2023). Regarding the complete study: Because TCR sequencing relied on bulk RNA taken from unsorted whole blood, pairing of alpha and beta chains was not possible.

Beyond this particular receptor, the publication reports: VDJdb matching was skewed toward anti-spike CD8 responses and likely underestimated virus-specific expansions, missing private and CD4 specificities.

The study was a case-control design nested within a healthcare worker cohort in London, UK, with weekly nasopharyngeal swab PCR tests and blood sampling. Healthcare workers were recruited between 23 and 31 March 2020, during the week of the UK lockdown, and were followed weekly for up to roughly 16 weeks. Receptor libraries were prepared by 5' RACE. Sequencer: NextSeq 500. The TCR library protocol attached unique molecular identifiers to individual cDNA molecules to correct for sequencing error and PCR bias. Sequencing covered both TCR alpha and beta chains, and within each sample the abundances of alpha and beta sequences were tightly co-correlated. The authors' analysis ran thus. Decombinator V4 was used to annotate TCR sequences for V gene, J gene and CDR3. TCRs were defined as expanded if a significant change between any two time points was detected under a Poisson model with p below 0.0001. TCR abundances were normalised to the total number of TCRs sequenced in each sample and reported as counts per million. MAIT TCRs were defined by TRAV1-2 paired with TRAJ12, TRAJ20 or TRAJ33, and iNKT TCRs by TRAV10 paired with TRAJ18. A search of VDJdb, accessed on 1 November 2021, was run for TCRs annotated to CMV, EBV and SARS-CoV-2, with TCRs annotated for multiple antigens excluded. Clones were called with MiXCR by TCRdb after fastp trimmed the public reads at Q25, and only in-frame beta chains were retained. Rows with a matching CDR3 protein are joined into one entry that keeps the most common DNA and genes. These V and J calls originate from TCRdb's pipeline instead of the authors' own analysis. This sample has roughly 63,000 distinct CDR3 sequences in its table, and 10% to 15% of those were observed once. The ten largest clones add up to around 4.6% of the sample.

The V and J ends are trimmed by 4 bases and 3 bases, leaving 10 bases between them. CDR1 and CDR2 are drawn from the germline V gene (reference sequence): SEHNR, FQNEAQ. The cysteine opens and the phenylalanine closes a CDR3 of 13 amino acids. This entry keeps only the CDR3 DNA: 39 bases, framed from base 1. This clonotype was counted between two and nine times. Its antigen is currently not known. No much larger clone exists at a distance of one base, and base qualities are not known. Here the chain combines TRBV7-9 and TRBJ2-7, with a tentative D gene TRBD2 over 5 matching bases. What was sequenced was whole blood. The sequence derives from an adult who was a healthcare worker with PCR-confirmed SARS-CoV-2 infection or an uninfected control (not recorded which). The CDR3 is CASSSGRDYEQYF. DNA sequence: TGTGCCAGCAGCTCCGGTCGGGACTACGAGCAGTACTTC.